This paragraph reports one T cell receptor beta chain. Its target antigen remains unknown. Since a much larger clone is just one base distant, this may be a read error. This record comes from a study of response to subunit inactivated influenza vaccine (dated by TCRdb to 2016 to 2019). As for the study more broadly: The study used deep quantitative T cell receptor repertoire profiling to track responses to a trivalent subunit inactivated influenza vaccine.

Its CDR3 holds 17 amino acids, cysteine through phenylalanine. Just CDR3 DNA is preserved here, 51 bases in frame from base 1. From the germline V gene, CDR1 is MNHEY and CDR2 is SVGAGI. Trimmed from V: 1 base; trimmed from J: 0 bases; junction bases lacking a gene match: 6. The paper's findings and limits, for the study overall: It was suggested by the authors that each seasonal influenza vaccination may recruit only a limited number of new T cells.

The library was obtained by RT-PCR. TCRdb shows the sequencer as Illumina HiSeq 2500. TCRdb's own reprocessing of the public reads used fastp at Q25 and MiXCR and kept productive beta chains. Duplicate CDR3 protein sequences are folded into a single record with the most common DNA and genes. For this sample the table gives fewer than 200,000 distinct CDR3 sequences, of which around 9% were detected only once. The top ten clonotypes cover roughly 11% of the sample. Recombination joined TRBV6-5 with TRBJ2-1, with 7 bases in between that match TRBD2. The sequencing used non-naive T cells sorted from PBMCs, collected on the day of vaccination. This sample's cell subset or site label indicates: memory T cell fraction. The origin of this receptor is a man aged 50-59 years who received an inactivated influenza vaccine. Donor details come from another sample of the same person, matched by shared clones. Here the CDR3 is given as CASSYYGGGSSYNEQFF. At the DNA level, the sequence is TGTGCCAGCAGTTACTACGGCGGGGGAAGCTCCTACAATGAGCAGTTCTTC.